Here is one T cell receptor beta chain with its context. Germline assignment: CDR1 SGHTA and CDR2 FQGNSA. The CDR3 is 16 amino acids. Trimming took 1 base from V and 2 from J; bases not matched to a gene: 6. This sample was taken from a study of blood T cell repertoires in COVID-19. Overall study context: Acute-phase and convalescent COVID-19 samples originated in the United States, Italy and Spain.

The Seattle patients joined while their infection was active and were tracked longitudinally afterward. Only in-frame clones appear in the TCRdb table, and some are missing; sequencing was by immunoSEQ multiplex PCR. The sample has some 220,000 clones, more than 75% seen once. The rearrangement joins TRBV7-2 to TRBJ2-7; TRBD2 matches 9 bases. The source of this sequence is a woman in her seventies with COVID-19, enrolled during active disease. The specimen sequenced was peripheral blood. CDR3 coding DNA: TGTGCCAGCAGCTTAGGCGGGAGGGCTAACCCCTACGAGCAGTACTTC. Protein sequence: CASSLGGRANPYEQYF.